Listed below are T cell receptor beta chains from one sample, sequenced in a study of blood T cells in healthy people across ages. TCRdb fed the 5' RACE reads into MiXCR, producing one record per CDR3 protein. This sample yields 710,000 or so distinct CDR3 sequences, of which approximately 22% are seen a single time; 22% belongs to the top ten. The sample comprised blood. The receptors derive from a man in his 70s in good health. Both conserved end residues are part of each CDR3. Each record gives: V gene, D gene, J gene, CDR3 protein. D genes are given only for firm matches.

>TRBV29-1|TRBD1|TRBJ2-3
CSVEPTGIPDTQYF
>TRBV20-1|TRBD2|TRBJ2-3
CSAGDSSGRSTDTQYF
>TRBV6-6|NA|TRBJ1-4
CASISSNEEKLFF
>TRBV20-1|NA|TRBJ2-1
CSAWRADSPYNEQFF
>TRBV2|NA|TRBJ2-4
CATTDDLAKNIQYF
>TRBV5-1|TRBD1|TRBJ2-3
CASSDGQGIADTQYF
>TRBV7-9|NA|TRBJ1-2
CASSFSGGTGYTF
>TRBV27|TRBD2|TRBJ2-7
CASSLSGGRTPYEQYF
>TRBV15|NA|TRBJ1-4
CATSRGFGEKLFF
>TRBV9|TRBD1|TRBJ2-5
CASSRDSHETQYF
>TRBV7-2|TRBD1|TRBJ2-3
CASSQNRGTSTDTQYF
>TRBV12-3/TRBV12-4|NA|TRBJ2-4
CASSLGGGRAKNIQYF
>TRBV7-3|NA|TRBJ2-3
CASSLAGQRTDTQYF
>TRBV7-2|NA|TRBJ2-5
CASSFTGGVSETQYF
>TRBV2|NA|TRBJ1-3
CASRVGTLGNTIYF
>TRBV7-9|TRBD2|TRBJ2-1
CASTLTSFNEQFF
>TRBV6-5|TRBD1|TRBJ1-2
CASSSLRGLGGHTF
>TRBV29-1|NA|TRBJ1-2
CSVASTNYGYTF
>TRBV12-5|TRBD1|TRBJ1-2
CASGTDRGNYGYTF
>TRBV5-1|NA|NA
CASSTTVPQGSEQYF
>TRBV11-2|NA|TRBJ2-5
CASSLDHISYETQYF
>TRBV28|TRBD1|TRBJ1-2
CASSLDRVKGYTF
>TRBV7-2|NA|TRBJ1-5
CASSLEQAGGQPQHF
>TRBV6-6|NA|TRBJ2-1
CASRLVSYNEQFF
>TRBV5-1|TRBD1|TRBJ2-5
CASSLLGQGSMYQETQYF
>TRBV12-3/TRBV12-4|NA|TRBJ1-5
CASSLARWVDSNQPQHF
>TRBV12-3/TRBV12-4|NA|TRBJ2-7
CASSSMPWEQYF
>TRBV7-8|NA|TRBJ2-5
CASSLTALGAQYF
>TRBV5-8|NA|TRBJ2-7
CASTLGHAYEQYF
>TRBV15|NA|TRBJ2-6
CATSDLSGAGANVLTF
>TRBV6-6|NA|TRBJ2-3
CASSPEGRGDTQYF
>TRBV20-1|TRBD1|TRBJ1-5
CSARARQGFSNQPQHF
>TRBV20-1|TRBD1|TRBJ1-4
CSAARNTGTGGVEKLLF
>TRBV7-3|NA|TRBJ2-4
CASSPQGRNIQYF
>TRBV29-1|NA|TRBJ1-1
CSVSPWDSEAFF
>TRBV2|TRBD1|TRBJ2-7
CASSGGRQGTYEQYF
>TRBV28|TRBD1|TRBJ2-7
CASSPVGTAKGEQYF
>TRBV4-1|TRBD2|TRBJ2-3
CASSHPPGTSGGTDTQYF
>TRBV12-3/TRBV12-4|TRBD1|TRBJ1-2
CASSLMTGPYGYTF
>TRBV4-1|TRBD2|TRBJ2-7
CASSQAAGRDYEQYF
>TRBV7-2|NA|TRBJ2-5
CASSLEWALQETQYF
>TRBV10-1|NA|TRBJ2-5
CASSDWKYQETQYF
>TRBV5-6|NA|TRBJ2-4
CASKSIAKNIQYF
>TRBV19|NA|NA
CASSSRDAPTYEQYF
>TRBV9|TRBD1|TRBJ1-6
CASSVAARGNSPLHF
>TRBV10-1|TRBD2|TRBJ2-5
CASRGLGTSGGQETQYF